What follows describes a single TCR beta chain. Its recognized antigen is unknown. No per-base quality is available; no much larger clone lies one base away. Other DNA variants within this sample encode the same CDR3. V sheds 2 bases and J sheds 4 bases, leaving 2 bases between their ends. According to the germline V gene, CDR1 reads MNHEY and CDR2 reads SVGAGI. The CDR3 starts with the cysteine, ends with the phenylalanine, and has 11 residues. Here the CDR3 DNA is all that survives: 33 bases in frame from base 1. These data belong to a study of brain T cells in children with intractable seizures (dated by TCRdb to the early 2020s). A note on the overall study: Resected brain tissue from 53 pediatric epilepsy surgery cases was initially screened for immune gene transcripts with a NanoString immunology panel. Among the roughly 12 selected surgery cases, eight also had pre-surgery blood sequenced, leaving four with brain tissue only.

This specimen's time point label, per the study, means: blood from clinic visit 5 months post-surgery; TSC patient then seizure free. The surgery cases with the highest brain T cell transcript signatures were chosen for TCR beta chain sequencing of brain tissue, and also of blood when blood was available. Prior to surgery, the patients had been treated with at least one anti-epileptic drug. The TCR-sequenced patients were children whose drug-resistant epilepsy was caused by tuberous sclerosis complex, focal cortical dysplasia, Rasmussen encephalitis or hemimegalencephaly. The Monarch genomic DNA purification kit was used to extract bulk genomic DNA from unsorted brain tissue and from whole blood. TCR beta chain sequences were generated from genomic DNA using the immunoSEQ assay. As for the authors' bioinformatics: CDR3 sequences that did not begin with the conserved framework cysteine at position 104 were removed manually. Clonality was calculated as one minus the normalized Shannon's Diversity Index, with values ranging from 0 (maximal diversity) to 1 (oligoclonal). Differences in the frequency of the same CDR3 between samples, such as brain versus blood, were assessed with chi-squared comparison-of-proportions tests. Public clonotypes were identified by searching immuneACCESS, and similarity to known antiviral clonotypes was assessed with the VDJdb browser. TCRdb took over this immuneACCESS table, retaining in-frame rearrangements with V and J assigned. Such tables are incomplete; in checked studies, under half of the missing clones stem from an unresolved V gene, and the remainder is unexplained. V and J calls and clone size are given by that table; D and trimming were obtained from the DNA. For this sample there are approximately 330,000 clones; over 90% appear just once. About 5.8% of the sample rests with the top ten.

Study-wide findings and limitations: Viral specificity was inferred solely from CDR3 sequence similarity, and the HCMV serostatus of the patients was not known. Because sequencing depth was different between pre-surgery and post-surgery blood, clones absent from the pre-surgery sample may reflect undersampling.

The origin of this receptor is a boy under two years old with tuberous sclerosis and intractable seizures. The V and J segments used are TRBV6-5 and TRBJ2-5, with no reliable assignment of the D segment. This specimen consisted of peripheral blood, obtained roughly 5 months after surgery. The CDR3 in this case is CASSYGETQYF. The DNA reads TGTGCCAGCAGTTACGGAGAGACCCAGTACTTC.